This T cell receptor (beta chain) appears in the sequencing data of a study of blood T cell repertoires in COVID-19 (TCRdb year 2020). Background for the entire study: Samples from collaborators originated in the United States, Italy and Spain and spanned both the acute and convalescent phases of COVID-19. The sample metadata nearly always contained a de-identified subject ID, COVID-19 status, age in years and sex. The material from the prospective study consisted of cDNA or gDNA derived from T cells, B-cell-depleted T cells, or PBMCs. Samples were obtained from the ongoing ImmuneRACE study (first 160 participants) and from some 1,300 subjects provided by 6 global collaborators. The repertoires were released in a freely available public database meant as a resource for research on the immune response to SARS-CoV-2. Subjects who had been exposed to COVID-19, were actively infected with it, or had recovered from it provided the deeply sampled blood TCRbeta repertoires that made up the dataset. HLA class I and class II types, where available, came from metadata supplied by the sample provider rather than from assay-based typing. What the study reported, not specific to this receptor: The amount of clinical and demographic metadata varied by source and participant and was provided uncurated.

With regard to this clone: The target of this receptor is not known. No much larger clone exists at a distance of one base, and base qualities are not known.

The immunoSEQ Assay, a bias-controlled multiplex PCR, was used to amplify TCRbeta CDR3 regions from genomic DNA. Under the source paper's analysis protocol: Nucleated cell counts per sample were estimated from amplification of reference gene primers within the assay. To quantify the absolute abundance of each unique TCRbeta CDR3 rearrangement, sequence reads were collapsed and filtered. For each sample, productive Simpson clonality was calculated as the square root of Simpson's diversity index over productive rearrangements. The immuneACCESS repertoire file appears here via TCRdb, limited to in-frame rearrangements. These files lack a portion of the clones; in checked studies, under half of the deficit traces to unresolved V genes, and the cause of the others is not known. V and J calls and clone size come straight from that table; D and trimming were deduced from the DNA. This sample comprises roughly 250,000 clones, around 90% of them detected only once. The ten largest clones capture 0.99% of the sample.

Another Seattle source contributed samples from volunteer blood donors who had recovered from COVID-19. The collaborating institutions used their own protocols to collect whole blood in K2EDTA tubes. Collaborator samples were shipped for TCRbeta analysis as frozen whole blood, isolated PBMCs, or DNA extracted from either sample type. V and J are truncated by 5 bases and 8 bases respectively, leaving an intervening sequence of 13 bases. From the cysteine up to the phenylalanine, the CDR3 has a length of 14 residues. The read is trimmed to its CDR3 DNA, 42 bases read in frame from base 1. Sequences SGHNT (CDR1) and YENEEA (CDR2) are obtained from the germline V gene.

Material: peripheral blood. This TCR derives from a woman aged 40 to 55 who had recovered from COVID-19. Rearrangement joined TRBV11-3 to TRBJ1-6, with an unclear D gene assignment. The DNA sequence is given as TGTGCCAGCAGCACCCAGGACGGGGATTCACCCCTCCACTTT. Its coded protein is CASSTQDGDSPLHF.